These T cell receptor beta chains were read from a single sample in a study of CD8 T cells in ankylosing spondylitis. TCRdb reprocessed the 5' RACE reads with MiXCR, giving one entry per CDR3 protein. The sample comprises 150,000 to 200,000 distinct CDR3 sequences, 11% of which are singletons, and 25% to 35% rests with the top ten. The material sequenced was blood, either unsorted or a sorted T cell fraction (not recorded which). These receptors all stem from a male donor with ankylosing spondylitis or in good health (not recorded which). The CDR3 runs from the conserved cysteine through the conserved F or W. The D gene is left open where the match is weak. Only some rows state a clone size, as once, few, many or a class for expanded clones.

v_gene	d_gene	abundance	j_gene	CDR3nt	CDR3aa
TRBV7-2	NA	many	TRBJ2-7	TGTGCCAGCAGCTTAGCTCCGGGCCCAACCTACGAGCAGTACTTC	CASSLAPGPTYEQYF
TRBV12-3/TRBV12-4	NA	many	TRBJ1-4	TGTGCCAGCAGCCCCTCGGGGTCTACGGAAAAACTGTTTTTT	CASSPSGSTEKLFF
TRBV12-3/TRBV12-4	NA	many	TRBJ2-1	TGTGCCAGCAGTTTTAAGGCCGGAGGTGAGCAGTTCTTC	CASSFKAGGEQFF
TRBV5-6	NA	NA	TRBJ2-2	TGTGCCATGAGCCCCGGGCTAGCCTGCAACACCGGGGAACTGTTTTTT	CAMSPGLACNTGELFF
TRBV7-9	TRBD2	NA	TRBJ2-1	TGTGCCAGCAGCCGCAGAGGGCGGGGGGATTCCTACAATGAGCAGTTCTTC	CASSRRGRGDSYNEQFF
TRBV11-2	TRBD2	few	TRBJ2-2	TGTGCCAGCAGCTTAGTACCTAGCGGGGCCTTGAACACCGGGGAGCTGTTTTTT	CASSLVPSGALNTGELFF
TRBV15	NA	many	TRBJ1-4	TGTGCCACCAGCAGAGATCGAGGAGGGGACGAAAAACTGTTTTTT	CATSRDRGGDEKLFF
TRBV10-3	NA	many	TRBJ1-1	TGTGCCACGAGAGGTTGGGAAGACACTGAAGCTTTCTTT	CATRGWEDTEAFF
TRBV4-3	NA	many	TRBJ2-3	TGCGCCAGCAGCCAAGATCGGGTCAACGCAGATACGCAGTATTTT	CASSQDRVNADTQYF
TRBV5-1	NA	many	TRBJ2-2	TGCGCCAGCAGCTTTTATGGGTCCGGTGACACCGGGGAGCTGTTTTTT	CASSFYGSGDTGELFF
TRBV5-6	NA	NA	TRBJ1-2	TGTGCCAGCAGCTGGGGGTACCAGGGACCCGGTGGCTACACCTTC	CASSWGYQGPGGYTF
TRBV24-1	NA	NA	TRBJ2-1	TGTGCCACCAGTGGTCGGCATGGCAATGAGCAGTTCTTC	CATSGRHGNEQFF
TRBV5-1	NA	many	TRBJ2-7	TGCGCCAGCAGCGGGGGTTTGACAGGCCCCCTCTACGAGCAGTACTTC	CASSGGLTGPLYEQYF
TRBV6-1	TRBD1	NA	TRBJ1-2	TGTGCCAGCAGTCGGGGACAGGAGAACTATGGCTACACCTTC	CASSRGQENYGYTF
TRBV5-4	TRBD2	NA	TRBJ2-4	TGTGCCAGCAGCTTGGGCACCGGACTAGGGGCCAAAAACATTCAGCACTTC	CASSLGTGLGAKNIQHF
TRBV7-8	NA	NA	TRBJ1-5	TGTGCCAGCAGCCCGATCGGCGGGATTAATCAGCCCCAGCATTTT	CASSPIGGINQPQHF
TRBV15	TRBD1	many	TRBJ2-7	TGTGCCACCAGCGACAGGGGGCAGGACGAGCAGTACTTC	CATSDRGQDEQYF
TRBV27	NA	many	TRBJ1-2	TGTGCCAGCAGTTTACAGGGGTTAGAGGGCTACACCTTC	CASSLQGLEGYTF
TRBV20-1	TRBD1	few	TRBJ2-7	TGCAGTGCTACCAGCGGGACAGGGGTGCGGAACGAGCAGTACTTC	CSATSGTGVRNEQYF
TRBV15	NA	many	TRBJ2-2	TGTGCCACCAGCGTTCGGGGTTCCGACACCGGGGAGCTGTTTTTT	CATSVRGSDTGELFF
TRBV6-2/TRBV6-3	TRBD1	NA	TRBJ2-3	TGTGCCAGCAGTTACGCCGGGACAGGGATGGCAAATACGCAGTATTTT	CASSYAGTGMANTQYF
TRBV5-1	TRBD1	many	TRBJ2-7	TGCGCCAGCAGCTTTACTGGACAGGGGCTAAACGAGCAGTACTTC	CASSFTGQGLNEQYF
TRBV20-1	TRBD1	many	TRBJ2-3	TGCAGTGCTAGACCTCCTGGGACAGGGCCAGATACGCAGTATTTT	CSARPPGTGPDTQYF
TRBV11-2	TRBD2	few	TRBJ2-3	TGTGCCAGCAGCGCTAGCGGGAGGCCAGATACGCAGTATTTT	CASSASGRPDTQYF
TRBV7-9	TRBD1	NA	TRBJ1-3	TGTGCCAGCAGCCCGACCGGGACAGTGCAAGGAAACACCATATATTTT	CASSPTGTVQGNTIYF
TRBV7-9	NA	NA	TRBJ2-7	TGTGCCAGCAGCCTAGACACGACTTCCTACGAGCAGTACTTC	CASSLDTTSYEQYF
TRBV24-1	NA	many	TRBJ2-2	TGTGCCACCGCCCCCAGGGGCGGCACCGGGGAGCTGTTTTTT	CATAPRGGTGELFF
TRBV5-1	TRBD2	many	TRBJ2-1	TGCGCCAGCAGCTTGGGACTAGCGGTATACAATGAGCAGTTCTTC	CASSLGLAVYNEQFF
TRBV4-1	NA	many	TRBJ1-1	TGCGCCAGCAGCCAAGTTTCTACGCTGTTAAACACTGAAGCTTTCTTT	CASSQVSTLLNTEAFF
TRBV20-1	NA	NA	TRBJ2-3	TGCAGTGCTACCTACGAGGCAGATACGCAGTATTTT	CSATYEADTQYF
TRBV5-1	NA	many	TRBJ2-7	TGCGCCAGCAGCTTGGACAGGGTACCTAACGAGCAGTACTTC	CASSLDRVPNEQYF
TRBV7-2	NA	few	TRBJ2-3	TGTGCCAGCAGCAGTCTAGCCGGAGATACGCAGTATTTT	CASSSLAGDTQYF
TRBV12-3/TRBV12-4	NA	NA	TRBJ2-7	TGTGCCAGCAGCGCTTACAAGTACGAGCAGTACTTC	CASSAYKYEQYF
TRBV11-2	NA	few	TRBJ1-1	TGTGCCAGCAGCTTAGTCCGAGCAGGTGAAGCTTTCTTT	CASSLVRAGEAFF
TRBV12-3/TRBV12-4	TRBD2	few	TRBJ2-5	TGTGCCAGCAGCCGACTAGCGGGGCAAATCGAGACCCAGTACTTC	CASSRLAGQIETQYF
TRBV20-1	NA	many	TRBJ2-3	TGCAGTGCAACGGGGGAGATGGACCTAATATTCACAGATACGCAGTATTTT	CSATGEMDLIFTDTQYF
TRBV25-1	NA	many	TRBJ2-2	TGTGCCAGCAAAAGGGATGGCTCCACCGGGGAGCTGTTTTTT	CASKRDGSTGELFF
TRBV6-5	TRBD1	NA	TRBJ1-1	TGTGCCAGCAGTTATCAGGGGGGTTACACTGAAGCTTTCTTT	CASSYQGGYTEAFF